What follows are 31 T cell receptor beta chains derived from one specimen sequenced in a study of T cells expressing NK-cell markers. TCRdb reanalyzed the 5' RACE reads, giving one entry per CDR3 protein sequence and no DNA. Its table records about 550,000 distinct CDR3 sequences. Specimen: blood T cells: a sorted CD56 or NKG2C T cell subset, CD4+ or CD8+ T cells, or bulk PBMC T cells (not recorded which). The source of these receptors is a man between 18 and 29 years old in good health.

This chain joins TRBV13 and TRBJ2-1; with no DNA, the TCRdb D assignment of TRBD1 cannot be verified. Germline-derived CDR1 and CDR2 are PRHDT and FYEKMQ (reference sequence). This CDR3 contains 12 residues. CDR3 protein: CASSFRGTPLFF.

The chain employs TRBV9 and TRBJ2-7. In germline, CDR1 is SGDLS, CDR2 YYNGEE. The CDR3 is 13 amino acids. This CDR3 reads CASARGLHYEQYF.

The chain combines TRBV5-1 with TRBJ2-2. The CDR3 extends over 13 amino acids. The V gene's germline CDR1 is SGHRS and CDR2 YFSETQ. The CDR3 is CASSLKASGELFF.

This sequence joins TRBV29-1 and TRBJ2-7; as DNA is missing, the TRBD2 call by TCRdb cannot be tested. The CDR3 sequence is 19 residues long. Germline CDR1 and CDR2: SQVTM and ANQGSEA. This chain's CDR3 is CSVETDSRGVTSGNYEQYF.

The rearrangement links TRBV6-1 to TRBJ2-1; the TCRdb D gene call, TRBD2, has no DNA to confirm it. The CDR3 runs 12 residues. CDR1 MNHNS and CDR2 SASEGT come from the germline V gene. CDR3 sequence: CASQGLVDEQFF.

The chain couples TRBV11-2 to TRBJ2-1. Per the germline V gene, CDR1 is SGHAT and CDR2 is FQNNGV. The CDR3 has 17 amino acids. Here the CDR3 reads CASSLRVSGGSYNEQFF.

CDR3 residues: CSVDSPGYNEQFF. J is TRBJ2-1 and V is TRBV29-1; TCRdb names TRBD1, which stays unverified in the absence of DNA. The CDR3 is made up of 13 amino acids. CDR1 and CDR2 (germline): SQVTM, ANQGSEA.

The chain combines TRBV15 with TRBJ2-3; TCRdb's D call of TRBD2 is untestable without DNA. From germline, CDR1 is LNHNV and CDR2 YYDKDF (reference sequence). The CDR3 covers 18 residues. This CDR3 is CATSPVIPGLAVTDTQYF.

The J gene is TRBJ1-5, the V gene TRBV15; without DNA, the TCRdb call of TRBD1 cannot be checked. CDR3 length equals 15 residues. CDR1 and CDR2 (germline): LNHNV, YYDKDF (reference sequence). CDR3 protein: CATSREGQGEQPQHF.

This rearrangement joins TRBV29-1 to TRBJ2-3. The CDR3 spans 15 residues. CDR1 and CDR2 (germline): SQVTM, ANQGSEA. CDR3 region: CSVEGFTDLTDTQYF.

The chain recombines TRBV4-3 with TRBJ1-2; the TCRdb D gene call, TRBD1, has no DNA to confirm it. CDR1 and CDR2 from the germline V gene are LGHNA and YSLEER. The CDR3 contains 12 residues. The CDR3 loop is CASSHGQGGYTF.

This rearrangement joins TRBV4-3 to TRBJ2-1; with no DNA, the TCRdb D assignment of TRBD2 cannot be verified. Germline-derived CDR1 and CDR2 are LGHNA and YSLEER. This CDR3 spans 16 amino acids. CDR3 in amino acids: CASSQDTRNMFDEQFF.

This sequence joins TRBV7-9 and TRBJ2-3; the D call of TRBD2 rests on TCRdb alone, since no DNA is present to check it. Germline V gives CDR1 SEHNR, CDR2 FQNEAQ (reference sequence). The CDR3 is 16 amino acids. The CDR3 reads CASSGTSSGSTDTQYF.

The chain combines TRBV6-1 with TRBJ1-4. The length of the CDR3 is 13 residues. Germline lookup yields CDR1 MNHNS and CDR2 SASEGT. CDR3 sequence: CASTRATNEKLFF.

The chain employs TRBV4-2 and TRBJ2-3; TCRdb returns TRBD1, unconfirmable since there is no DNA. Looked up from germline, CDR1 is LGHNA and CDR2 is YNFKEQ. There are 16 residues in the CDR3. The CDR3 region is CASSQGGPGGWDTQYF.

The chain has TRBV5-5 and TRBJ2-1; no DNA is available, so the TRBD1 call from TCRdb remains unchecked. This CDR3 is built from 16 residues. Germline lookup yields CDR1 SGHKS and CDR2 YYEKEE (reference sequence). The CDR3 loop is CASSLGRVVSYNEQFF.

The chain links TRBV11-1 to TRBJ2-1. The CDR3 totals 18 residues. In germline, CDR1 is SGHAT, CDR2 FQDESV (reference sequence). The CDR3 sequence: CASSQDAILGTFYNEQFF. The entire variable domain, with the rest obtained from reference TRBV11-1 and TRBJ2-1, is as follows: EAEVAQSPRYKITEKSQAVAFWCDPISGHATLYWYRQILGQGPELLVQFQDESVVDDSQLPKDRFSAERLKGVDSTLKIQPAELGDSAMYLCASSQDAILGTFYNEQFFGPGTRLTVL.

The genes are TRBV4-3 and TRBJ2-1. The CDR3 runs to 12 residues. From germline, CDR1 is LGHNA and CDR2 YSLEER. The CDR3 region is CASSQDDRAQFF.

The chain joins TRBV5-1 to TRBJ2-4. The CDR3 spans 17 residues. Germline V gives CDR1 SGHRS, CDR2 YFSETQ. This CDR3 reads CASSPLWYRVAKNIQYF.

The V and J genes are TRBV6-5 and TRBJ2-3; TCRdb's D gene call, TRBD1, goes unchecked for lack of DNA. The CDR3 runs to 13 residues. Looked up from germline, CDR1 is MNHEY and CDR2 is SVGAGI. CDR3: CASSYEGGGTQYF.

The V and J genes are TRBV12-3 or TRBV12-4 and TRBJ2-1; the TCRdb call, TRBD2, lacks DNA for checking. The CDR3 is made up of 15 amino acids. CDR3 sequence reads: CASSMGGGPWNEQFF.

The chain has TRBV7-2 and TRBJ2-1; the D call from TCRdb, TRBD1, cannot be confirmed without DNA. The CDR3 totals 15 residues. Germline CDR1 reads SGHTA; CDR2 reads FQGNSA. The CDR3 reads CASSPGVVGGYEQFF.

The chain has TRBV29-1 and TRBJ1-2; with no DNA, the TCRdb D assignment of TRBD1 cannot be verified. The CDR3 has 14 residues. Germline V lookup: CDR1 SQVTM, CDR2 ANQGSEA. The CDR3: CSVHRGSGNYGYTF.

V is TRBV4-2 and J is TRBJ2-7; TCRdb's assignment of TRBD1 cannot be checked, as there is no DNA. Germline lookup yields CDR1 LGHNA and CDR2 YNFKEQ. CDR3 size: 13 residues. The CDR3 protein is CASSQVPRDEQYF.

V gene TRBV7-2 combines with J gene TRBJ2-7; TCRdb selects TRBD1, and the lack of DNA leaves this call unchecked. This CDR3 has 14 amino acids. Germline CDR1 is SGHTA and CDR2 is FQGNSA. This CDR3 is CASISDAPAYEQYF.

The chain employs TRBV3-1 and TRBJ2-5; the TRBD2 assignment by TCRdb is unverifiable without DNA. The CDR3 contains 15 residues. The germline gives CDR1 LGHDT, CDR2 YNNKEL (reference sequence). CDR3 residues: CASSQDAAGRETQYF.

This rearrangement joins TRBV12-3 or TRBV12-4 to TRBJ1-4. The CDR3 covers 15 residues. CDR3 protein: CASSRLGTTNEKLFF.

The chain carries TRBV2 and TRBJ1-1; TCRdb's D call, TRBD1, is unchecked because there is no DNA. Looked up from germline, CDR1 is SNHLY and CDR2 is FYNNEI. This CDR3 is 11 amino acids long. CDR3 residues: CASTATGGAFF.

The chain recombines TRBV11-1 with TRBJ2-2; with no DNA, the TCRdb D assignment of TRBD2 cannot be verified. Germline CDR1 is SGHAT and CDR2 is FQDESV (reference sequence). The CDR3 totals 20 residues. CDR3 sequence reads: CASSLVLFPNYFTNTGELFF.

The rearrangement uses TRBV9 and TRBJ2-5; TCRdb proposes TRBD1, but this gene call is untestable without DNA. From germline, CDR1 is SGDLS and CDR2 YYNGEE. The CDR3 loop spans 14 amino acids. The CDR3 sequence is CASSKGTGEETQYF.

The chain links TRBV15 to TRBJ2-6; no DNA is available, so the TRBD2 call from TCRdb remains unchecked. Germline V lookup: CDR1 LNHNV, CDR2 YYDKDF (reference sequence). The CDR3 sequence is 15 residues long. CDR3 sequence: CATSSAGPGANVLTF.